Listed below are T cell receptor beta chains from one sample, sequenced in a study of T cells in Graves' hyperthyroidism and ophthalmopathy. TCRdb reprocessed the multiplex PCR reads via MiXCR and lists one record per CDR3 protein. This table has a few hundred thousand distinct CDR3 sequences, about 20% appearing once. Specimen: blood. Source of these receptors: a woman in her fifties or sixties with Graves' hyperthyroidism. CDR3s include the opening cysteine and the closing phenylalanine or tryptophan. The D gene is left open where the match is weak. Size is stated for part of the rows, as once, few or many counts, or as a class when the clone is expanded.

size,D,V,J,DNA,CDR3
many,TRBD2,TRBV5-1,TRBJ2-3,TGCGCCAGCAGTCGAGGACTAGCGGGGGGCACAGATACGCAGTATTTT,CASSRGLAGGTDTQYF
-,-,TRBV30,TRBJ2-2,TGTGCCTGGAGTCTACGTTCGGGGTTCGGGGAGCTGTTTTTT,CAWSLRSGFGELFF
-,TRBD1,TRBV19,TRBJ1-2,TGTGCCAGTAGGCTCGGACAGGCTGTTGATGGCTACACCTTC,CASRLGQAVDGYTF
many,-,TRBV28,TRBJ1-5,TGTGCCAGCACAAGGTGGGGGCGCATTAAGCCCCAGCATTTT,CASTRWGRIKPQHF
-,-,TRBV6-1,TRBJ1-6,TGTGCCAGCAGTCCACAGGGCACCGATAATTCACCCCTCCACTTT,CASSPQGTDNSPLHF
-,-,TRBV13,TRBJ2-5,TGTGCCAGCAGCTTAGGCCATGGGGGGCGAGAGACCCAGTACTTC,CASSLGHGGRETQYF
few,TRBD1,TRBV11-2,TRBJ1-6,TGTGCCAGCAGCTGGGACAGGGTCGGCTCACCCCTCCACTTT,CASSWDRVGSPLHF
few,-,TRBV5-1,TRBJ1-2,TGCGCCAGCAGCCAGGAGGGACGGGGTAACTATGGCTACACCTTC,CASSQEGRGNYGYTF
many,-,TRBV18,TRBJ2-1,TGTGCCAGCTCACCCAGCTCTACAGCCTACAATGAGCAGTTCTTC,CASSPSSTAYNEQFF
-,TRBD2,TRBV4-1,TRBJ2-5,TGCGCCAGCAGCCAAGGTGGTAGCGGGGGGTGGGGAGAGACCCAGTACTTC,CASSQGGSGGWGETQYF
few,TRBD1,TRBV29-1,TRBJ2-3,TGCAGCGTGACAGGGAGATTGACAGATACGCAGTATTTT,CSVTGRLTDTQYF
many,TRBD1,TRBV20-1,TRBJ2-1,TGCAGTGCTAAACCGGGACAGGTGCGGAATGAGCAGTTCTTC,CSAKPGQVRNEQFF
-,-,TRBV7-9,TRBJ2-5,TGTGCCAGCAATAGATTTTATTCCGGGGAGACCCAGTACTTC,CASNRFYSGETQYF
many,-,TRBV7-8,TRBJ1-3,TGTGCCAGCAGCGCCGGACAGGGAAACACCATATATTTT,CASSAGQGNTIYF
few,-,TRBV6-1,TRBJ1-5,TGTGCCAGCAGTTTGGACGGGATCAATCAGCCCCAGCATTTT,CASSLDGINQPQHF
many,-,TRBV28,TRBJ1-5,TGTGCCAGCAGCCGCGGGGAGGATCAGCCCCAGCATTTT,CASSRGEDQPQHF
many,TRBD2,TRBV28,TRBJ2-2,TGTGCCAGCACCGCTAGCGGGAGAGCCGGGGAGCTGTTTTTT,CASTASGRAGELFF
few,TRBD1,TRBV7-7,TRBJ1-5,TGTGCCCCGGACAGGGATCAGCCCCAGCATTTT,CAPDRDQPQHF
few,-,TRBV6-2/TRBV6-3,TRBJ2-5,TGTGCCAGCAGTTACCCTACAGGCAGGAGAGGGCAAGAGACCCAGTACTTC,CASSYPTGRRGQETQYF
few,TRBD2,TRBV6-2/TRBV6-3,TRBJ2-5,TGTGCCAGCACCGGCGGGGGAGGGTGGGAGACCCAGTACTTC,CASTGGGGWETQYF
-,TRBD1,TRBV6-2/TRBV6-3,TRBJ1-2,TGTGCCAGCAGTGATACAACCGGGACAGGACATGGCTACACCTTC,CASSDTTGTGHGYTF
many,-,TRBV7-9,TRBJ1-4,TGTGCCAGCAGCTTAGGATCGGGGCCTGCAACTAATGAAAAACTGTTTTTT,CASSLGSGPATNEKLFF
few,-,TRBV13,TRBJ1-2,TGTGCCAGCAGCTTAGGTTGGCGTGATGACTATGGCTACACCTTC,CASSLGWRDDYGYTF
few,TRBD1,TRBV28,TRBJ2-1,TGTGCCAGCAGTTCCGCCGGGACAGCCAACTACAATGAGCAGTTCTTC,CASSSAGTANYNEQFF
-,TRBD1,TRBV28,TRBJ1-1,TGTGCCAGCAGTTTAAGACAGGGGGCGATGCCTGAAGCTTTCTTT,CASSLRQGAMPEAFF
-,TRBD1,TRBV6-1,TRBJ2-1,TGTGCCAGCAGTGAAACAGGGGGCGGGTATGAGCAGTTCTTC,CASSETGGGYEQFF
few,-,TRBV7-9,TRBJ1-1,TGTGCCAGCAGCCCCACAGGGTACACTGAAGCTTTCTTT,CASSPTGYTEAFF
many,TRBD1,TRBV2,TRBJ1-1,TGTGCCAGCAGGGCATCGACAGGGGGGAACACTGAAGCTTTCTTT,CASRASTGGNTEAFF
many,-,TRBV12-3/TRBV12-4,TRBJ1-1,TGTGCCAGCCAATTTACACTGAACACTGAAGCTTTCTTT,CASQFTLNTEAFF
few,TRBD2,TRBV14,TRBJ2-3,TGTGCCAGCAGCCAAGACTGGACTAGCGGGAATACGCAGTATTTT,CASSQDWTSGNTQYF
many,-,TRBV7-9,TRBJ2-7,TGTGCCAGCAGCCATCCCCCGGGAAGCCACGAGCAGTACTTC,CASSHPPGSHEQYF
-,-,TRBV27,TRBJ1-5,TGTGCCAGCAGTTTATTGGCTCCTAGGGATCAGCCCCAGCATTTT,CASSLLAPRDQPQHF
many,TRBD1,TRBV5-5,TRBJ1-2,TGTGCCAGCAGCTCCGGACAGGGCGAGGGCTACACCTTC,CASSSGQGEGYTF
-,TRBD2,TRBV7-3,TRBJ2-1,TGCGCCAGCAGCAAACCTAGCGGGGGGGCCAATGAGCAGTTCTTC,CASSKPSGGANEQFF
few,-,TRBV29-1,TRBJ2-3,TGCAGCGTTGAAGGGACCGATACGCAGTATTTT,CSVEGTDTQYF
few,TRBD1,TRBV10-1,TRBJ1-4,TGCGCCAGCAGCAACGACAGGGAGAATGAAAAACTGTTTTTT,CASSNDRENEKLFF
-,-,TRBV5-1,TRBJ1-3,TGCGCCAGCAGCTTGGTGGCGTCGGCTGGAAACACCATATATTTT,CASSLVASAGNTIYF
-,TRBD2,TRBV7-3,TRBJ2-1,TGTGCCAGCAGCTCAGGTCGGTTAGCGGGAGGGCCGTGGAATGAGCAGTTCTTC,CASSSGRLAGGPWNEQFF
many,-,TRBV7-2,TRBJ2-1,TGTGCCAGCAGCCCTCGGATTACAGGGTTCTACAATGAGCAGTTCTTC,CASSPRITGFYNEQFF
-,TRBD1,TRBV5-1,TRBJ2-7,TGCGCCAGCAGCTTTGGGACAGGGGTGTCGGCCTCCTACGAGCAGTACTTC,CASSFGTGVSASYEQYF
many,TRBD1,TRBV18,TRBJ2-5,TGTGCCAGCTCGCGACAGGGGGCACAACAAGAGACCCAGTACTTC,CASSRQGAQQETQYF
-,TRBD1,TRBV12-5,TRBJ1-5,TGTGCTAGTGGTTCCACCGGGACAGCGCAGCATTTT,CASGSTGTAQHF
many,-,TRBV12-3/TRBV12-4,TRBJ2-5,TGTGCCAGCAGTTTAGCGCTAGGGGACCAAGAGACCCAGTACTTC,CASSLALGDQETQYF
-,TRBD1,TRBV13,TRBJ2-1,TGTGCCAGCAGCTTACAAAGTAGGGACAGCCACGAGGAGCAGTTCTTC,CASSLQSRDSHEEQFF
many,-,TRBV11-2,TRBJ2-7,TGTGCCAGCAGATCCCTACGCTCCTACGAGCAGTACTTC,CASRSLRSYEQYF
few,-,TRBV5-5,TRBJ1-5,TGTGCCAGCAGCTTCGTCGCAGTGAATCAGCCCCAGCATTTT,CASSFVAVNQPQHF
-,-,TRBV12-3/TRBV12-4,TRBJ2-5,TGTGCCAGCAGTTTCCAAAGCGCCCAAGAGACCCAGTACTTC,CASSFQSAQETQYF
-,TRBD1,TRBV19,TRBJ2-7,TGTGCCAGTAGTCCCCGACAGGGAACCTACGAGCAGTACTTC,CASSPRQGTYEQYF
many,-,TRBV7-2,TRBJ2-7,TGTGCCAGCAGCAAAAAGGCGACATACTCCTACGAGCAGTACTTC,CASSKKATYSYEQYF
few,-,TRBV20-1,TRBJ2-1,TGCAGTGCTAGAATGGGGTCCGGTGACAATGAGCAGTTCTTC,CSARMGSGDNEQFF
-,-,TRBV19,TRBJ2-2,TGTGCCAGTAGTATGGGGGCTGGAACCGGGGAGCTGTTTTTT,CASSMGAGTGELFF
-,-,TRBV2,TRBJ1-3,TGTGCCTGCAGTGTTACGGGGTTCTCTGGAAACACCATATATTTT,CACSVTGFSGNTIYF